Sequencing of this TCR beta chain was carried out in a study of cytomegalovirus exposure and HLA in healthy donors. V was pared by 1 base and J by 12 bases, with 7 bases between. Germline CDR1 is SGHTA and CDR2 is FQGNSA. This CDR3 is 11 amino acids long. This clone has just a few counts. The PCR made use of 60 Vbeta and 13 Jbeta primers. Libraries were prepared by immunoSEQ multiplex PCR; TCRdb keeps only in-frame clonotypes and omits some of them. The sample has about 80,000 clones; roughly 65% are singletons. Sequenced sample: PBMCs. The TCR originated in a male donor in good health and CMV-seropositive. The chain combines TRBV7-2 with TRBJ2-1; D call uncertain. CDR3 amino acids: CASSLGIGQFF. The DNA of the CDR3 is TGTGCCAGCAGCTTAGGCATCGGGCAGTTCTTC.